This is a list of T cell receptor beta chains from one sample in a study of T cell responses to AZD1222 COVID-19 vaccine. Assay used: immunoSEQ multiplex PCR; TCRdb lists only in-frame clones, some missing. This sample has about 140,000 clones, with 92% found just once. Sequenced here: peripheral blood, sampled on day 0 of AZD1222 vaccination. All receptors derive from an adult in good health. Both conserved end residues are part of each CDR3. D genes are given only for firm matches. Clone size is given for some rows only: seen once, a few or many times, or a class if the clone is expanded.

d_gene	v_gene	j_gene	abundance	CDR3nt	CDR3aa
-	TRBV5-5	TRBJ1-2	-	TGTGCCAGCAGCTTGGATCCCTCAGGGGCGGACTATGGCTACACCTTC	CASSLDPSGADYGYTF
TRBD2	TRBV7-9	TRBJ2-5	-	TGTGCCAGCAGTCCTATCGCGGGGGATCCTTTGGAGACCCAGTACTTC	CASSPIAGDPLETQYF
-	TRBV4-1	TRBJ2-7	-	TGCGCCAGCAGCCAAGATCGAGTTGGGGGCTCCTACGAGCAGTACTTC	CASSQDRVGGSYEQYF
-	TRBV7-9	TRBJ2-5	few	TGTGCCAGCAGCTCTGGAATAGCAGGACCCCAAGAGACCCAGTACTTC	CASSSGIAGPQETQYF
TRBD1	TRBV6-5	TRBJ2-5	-	TGTGCCAGCAAGCAGACAGGGTCAGAGACCCAGTACTTC	CASKQTGSETQYF
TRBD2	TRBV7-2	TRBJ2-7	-	TGTGCCAGCAGCCGTGAGATAGCGGGGTCGGCCAGCCACGAGCAGTACTTC	CASSREIAGSASHEQYF
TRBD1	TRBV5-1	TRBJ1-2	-	TGCGCCAGCAGCAAAGGGGACAGCGCCAACTATGGCTACACCTTC	CASSKGDSANYGYTF
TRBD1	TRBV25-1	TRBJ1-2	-	TGTGCCAGCAGTACTGTGCAGGGGGAAAACTATGGCTACACCTTC	CASSTVQGENYGYTF
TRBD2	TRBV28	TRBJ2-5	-	TGTGCCAGCAGTCCCTCCGGGGGGGGAAAAGAGACCCAGTACTTC	CASSPSGGGKETQYF
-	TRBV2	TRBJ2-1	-	TGTGCCAGCAGTGACGGATTGGCGAATGAGCAGTTCTTC	CASSDGLANEQFF
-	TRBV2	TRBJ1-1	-	TGTGCCAGCAGTGGCATTGAGGGTGAAGCTTTCTTT	CASSGIEGEAFF
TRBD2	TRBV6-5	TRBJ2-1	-	TGTGCCAGCAGTTACGAGGCTAGCGGGCGGGAGCAGTTCTTC	CASSYEASGREQFF
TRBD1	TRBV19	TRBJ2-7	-	TGTGCCAGTAGTCCCAGACAGGGGGCCTACGAGCAGTACTTC	CASSPRQGAYEQYF
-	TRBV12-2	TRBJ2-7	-	TGTGCAAGTCGCGCCCGACGGGACAGGGCATCCTACGAGCAGTACTTC	CASRARRDRASYEQYF
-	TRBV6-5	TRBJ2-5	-	TGTGCCAGCAGTTACGCTAGTGGGGAGACCCAGTACTTC	CASSYASGETQYF
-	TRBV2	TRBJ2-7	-	TGTGCCAGCCTATCCAGTCCGGCCAGGGAGCCCAGCGCGTTTTCCTACGAGCAGTACTTC	CASLSSPAREPSAFSYEQYF
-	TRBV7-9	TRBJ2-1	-	TGTGCCACCACCTTCTCTTTAGTTCCCAATGAGCAGTTCTTC	CATTFSLVPNEQFF
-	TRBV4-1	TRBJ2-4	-	TGCGCCAGCAGCCAAGCGGGAATAGCCAAAAACATTCAGTACTTC	CASSQAGIAKNIQYF
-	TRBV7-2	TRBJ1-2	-	TGTGCCAGCAGTTCGACCCCGTTTGGCTATGGCTACACCTTC	CASSSTPFGYGYTF
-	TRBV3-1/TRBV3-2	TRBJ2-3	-	TGTGCCACCGGGAGAGATACGCAGTATTTT	CATGRDTQYF
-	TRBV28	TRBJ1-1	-	TGTGCCAGCAGTTACTCTTACAGAGCTGAAGCTTTCTTT	CASSYSYRAEAFF
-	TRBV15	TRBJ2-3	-	TGTGCCACCAGCAGAGTGGGGAGTACAGATACGCAGTATTTT	CATSRVGSTDTQYF
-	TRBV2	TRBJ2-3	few	TGTGCCAGCAGGAAGGGGGTAGGCACAGATACGCAGTATTTT	CASRKGVGTDTQYF